A selection of T cell receptor beta chains follows, all from one sample in a study of identical twins. TCRdb re-derived calls from the 5' RACE reads in MiXCR, one entry per CDR3 protein. The sample lists a few hundred thousand distinct CDR3 sequences, roughly a tenth occurring once. The material sequenced was memory T cells sorted from blood. Every receptor here comes from a man aged 50-60 years in good health. Each CDR3 is given with its conserved first and last residue. A D gene is named only where the DNA matches it firmly. Not every row has a clone size; where given, it reads once, few, many or a size class.

TRBV29-1	TRBD1	few	TRBJ2-5	TGCAGCGTTGAAGATCGAGGACAGGGTCGAGAGACCCAGTACTTC	CSVEDRGQGRETQYF
TRBV12-3/TRBV12-4	TRBD1	few	TRBJ1-4	TGTGCCAGCACCCTTGGGACAGCTAATGAAAAACTGTTTTTT	CASTLGTANEKLFF
TRBV11-3	TRBD1	NA	TRBJ2-1	TGTGCCAGCAGCTTAGGCGCCGGGACAGGGGAGAATGAGCAGTTCTTC	CASSLGAGTGENEQFF
TRBV12-3/TRBV12-4	TRBD1	few	TRBJ1-4	TGTGCCAGCAGTTTGAACCGGGACAGTAATGAAAAACTGTTTTTT	CASSLNRDSNEKLFF
TRBV18	NA	NA	TRBJ2-6	TGTGCCAGCTCACCCAGGCAGGCTGGGGCCAACGTCCTGACTTTC	CASSPRQAGANVLTF
TRBV20-1	TRBD1	NA	TRBJ2-4	TGCAGTGCTATACGGGACAGCACGACCAAAAACATTCAGTACTTC	CSAIRDSTTKNIQYF
TRBV25-1	NA	many	TRBJ2-3	TGTGCCAGCAGTGAAGTTAATACGCAGTATTTT	CASSEVNTQYF
TRBV7-2	NA	NA	TRBJ2-3	TGTGCCAGCAGCTTAGAGGGCAGGGGAGATACGCAGTATTTT	CASSLEGRGDTQYF
TRBV20-1	NA	many	TRBJ1-2	TGCAGTGCTAAGCCTCCGGAGAACTATGGCTACACCTTC	CSAKPPENYGYTF
TRBV7-2	TRBD1	few	TRBJ1-4	TGTGCCAGCAGCTTAGAGGGCACGGACAGGGCCGGAAAACTGTTTTTT	CASSLEGTDRAGKLFF
TRBV4-3	TRBD1	few	TRBJ2-7	TGCGCCAGCAGTCAACTTCCGGGACAGGGTTTCGAGCAGTACTTC	CASSQLPGQGFEQYF
TRBV7-2	NA	few	TRBJ1-2	TGTGCCAGCAGCTTTGATTCTCTCTATGGCTACACCTTC	CASSFDSLYGYTF
TRBV5-1	NA	NA	TRBJ2-5	TGCGCCAGCAGCCGGGAGAGGCAAGAGACCCAGTACTTC	CASSRERQETQYF
TRBV6-5	NA	many	TRBJ2-1	TGTGCCAGCAGTTACGAGGTGAGCACCTACAATGAGCAGTTCTTC	CASSYEVSTYNEQFF
TRBV12-3/TRBV12-4	NA	many	TRBJ1-2	TGTGCCAGCAGCCCCGGACAGCGCTATGGCTACACCTTC	CASSPGQRYGYTF
TRBV6-1	NA	NA	TRBJ1-5	TGTGCCAGCTCGAGAACAGTGGGCCGACAGCCCCAGCATTTT	CASSRTVGRQPQHF
TRBV18	NA	NA	TRBJ2-1	TGTGCCAGCTCACCAAGATTCGGGGATGAGCAGTTCTTC	CASSPRFGDEQFF
TRBV20-1	TRBD2	NA	TRBJ2-1	TGCAGTGCTAGTGGGGGACTAGCGGGATGGTCCTACAATGAGCAGTTCTTC	CSASGGLAGWSYNEQFF
TRBV3-1	NA	many	TRBJ2-1	TGTGCCAGCAGCCCCCAGGGGGGACGGCAATCCTACAATGAGCAGTTCTTC	CASSPQGGRQSYNEQFF
TRBV6-1	NA	few	TRBJ2-2	TGTGCCAGCAGTGAGGGACACCTCACCGGGGAGCTGTTTTTT	CASSEGHLTGELFF
TRBV10-3	TRBD1	many	TRBJ2-7	TGTGCCATCAGTGAGTCGGGACAGGGGACCTACGAGCAGTACTTC	CAISESGQGTYEQYF
TRBV6-2/TRBV6-3	NA	few	TRBJ1-1	TGTGCCAGCAGTTACTCGGCTTGGGGCACTGAAGCTTTCTTT	CASSYSAWGTEAFF
TRBV3-1	NA	NA	TRBJ2-1	TGTGCCAGCAGCTCAGGGATCCCCGGTGAGCAGTTCTTC	CASSSGIPGEQFF
TRBV7-3	NA	NA	TRBJ2-3	TGTGCCAGCAGCTTAAAGGGCAGTCTAAGGGGCACAGATACGCAGTATTTT	CASSLKGSLRGTDTQYF
TRBV11-2	TRBD2	many	TRBJ2-5	TGTGCCAGCAGCCCACTAAAAGGATTCCGGCTAGCGGGACAAGAGACCCAGTACTTC	CASSPLKGFRLAGQETQYF
TRBV5-1	TRBD2	few	TRBJ2-1	TGCGCCAGCAGCTTAAATAGCGGGAGGGAAAAAGCCCATGAGCAGTTCTTC	CASSLNSGREKAHEQFF
TRBV5-1	TRBD2	few	TRBJ2-2	TGCGCCAGCAGCTTGGCCCCGGGGGGGACCGGGGAGCTGTTTTTT	CASSLAPGGTGELFF
TRBV7-9	NA	many	TRBJ2-5	TGTGCCAGCAGCTTATCACTGAGGACAGTCCAAGAGACCCAGTACTTC	CASSLSLRTVQETQYF
TRBV20-1	TRBD1	many	TRBJ2-7	TGCAGTGCTCGACGGACAGGGCCCTCCTACGAGCAGTACTTC	CSARRTGPSYEQYF
TRBV27	NA	NA	TRBJ2-5	TGTGCCAGCAGTCGAGGGTCCAAAGAGACCCAGTACTTC	CASSRGSKETQYF
TRBV28	NA	many	TRBJ2-5	TGTGCCAGCAGTTTCTTCAGCGAGGAGACCCAGTACTTC	CASSFFSEETQYF
TRBV10-3	NA	few	TRBJ2-7	TGTGCCATCAGGCCCGCCGGTTACGAGCAGTACTTC	CAIRPAGYEQYF
TRBV20-1	TRBD1	NA	TRBJ1-5	TGCAGTGCTAGAGGAGGACAGGGATGGCAGCCCCAGCATTTT	CSARGGQGWQPQHF
TRBV7-2	TRBD2	many	TRBJ2-7	TGTGCCAGCAGCTTAGCGCGGCTAGCGGCTACGGGCGAGCAGTACTTC	CASSLARLAATGEQYF
TRBV9	NA	NA	TRBJ2-6	TGTGCCAGCAGCACCAGAACAGGCACCAACGTCCTGACTTTC	CASSTRTGTNVLTF
TRBV27	NA	many	TRBJ1-1	TGTGCCAGCAGTTTATATCCGGGGGGAATAACTGAAGCTTTCTTT	CASSLYPGGITEAFF
TRBV18	TRBD1	NA	TRBJ2-7	TGTGCCAGCTCACCAGACAGGGCCCATTATGAGCAGTACTTC	CASSPDRAHYEQYF
TRBV5-1	TRBD1	NA	TRBJ1-4	TGCGCCAGCAGCTTGGCCCGTACGGGACAGGGGCAAAACGAAAAACTGTTTTTT	CASSLARTGQGQNEKLFF
TRBV6-1	NA	few	TRBJ2-3	TGTGCCAGCAGCTCCGGCGGGGCCCTAGATACGCAGTATTTT	CASSSGGALDTQYF
TRBV20-1	TRBD1	many	TRBJ2-1	TGCAGTGCAATTGGGCGGCAGGGGGCTGTTAATGAGCAGTTCTTC	CSAIGRQGAVNEQFF
TRBV18	NA	many	TRBJ1-1	TGTGCCAGCTCACCAAAAGGGAGAAACACTGAAGCTTTCTTT	CASSPKGRNTEAFF
TRBV18	TRBD2	few	TRBJ2-7	TGTGCCAGCTCACCCAAACTACCGGGACTAGCGGGAATCTCCTACGAGCAGTACTTC	CASSPKLPGLAGISYEQYF
TRBV12-3/TRBV12-4	TRBD1	few	TRBJ2-1	TGTGCCAGCAGCGAGGGGGCACTGGTCAACCATGAGCAGTTCTTC	CASSEGALVNHEQFF
TRBV2	NA	NA	TRBJ2-7	TGTGCCAGCAGTCCCTTTATGCTCTCCTACGAGCAGTACTTC	CASSPFMLSYEQYF
TRBV5-1	NA	NA	TRBJ1-6	TGCGCCAGCAGCGTCTGGACAGTGGGGGATTCACCCCTCCACTTT	CASSVWTVGDSPLHF